This T cell receptor beta chain comes out of a study of post-analysis software for immune sequencing data. Findings and limits, study-wide: Relative to controls, patients with multiple sclerosis showed significantly lower normalized Chao1 diversity. With TRBV5-6, TRBV5-1 and TRBV20-1 included, about five TRBV segments were more frequent in patients than in controls.

Looked up from germline, CDR1 is SGHRS and CDR2 is YFSETQ. V was shortened by 0 bases and J by 2 bases, with 9 bases between the two germline ends. This CDR3 comprises 15 residues. Carried by the TCR beta cDNA libraries were unique molecular identifiers. cDNA molecules numbering roughly 0.5 million came from roughly 0.93 to 9.6 million T cells. TCRdb passed the PCR reads through MiXCR, listing each CDR3 protein once. The table lists about 460,000 distinct CDR3 sequences, around 40% of them singletons. About this clonotype: Its cognate antigen is unknown.

The chain is built from TRBV5-1 and TRBJ2-1, with D perhaps assigned TRBD1 or TRBD2 (6 bases each). The receptor comes from a girl between 10 and 17 years old with multiple sclerosis. Sample: blood. The CDR3 spells CASSLEGGPYNEQFF. The CDR3 region has the DNA TGCGCCAGCAGCTTGGAGGGGGGCCCCTACAATGAGCAGTTCTTC. Full variable domain (rest looked up from reference TRBV5-1 and TRBJ2-1): KAGVTQTPRYLIKTRGQQVTLSCSPISGHRSVSWYQQTPGQGLQFLFEYFSETQRNKGNFPGRFSGRQFSNSRSEMNVSTLELGDSALYLCASSLEGGPYNEQFFGPGTRLTVL.